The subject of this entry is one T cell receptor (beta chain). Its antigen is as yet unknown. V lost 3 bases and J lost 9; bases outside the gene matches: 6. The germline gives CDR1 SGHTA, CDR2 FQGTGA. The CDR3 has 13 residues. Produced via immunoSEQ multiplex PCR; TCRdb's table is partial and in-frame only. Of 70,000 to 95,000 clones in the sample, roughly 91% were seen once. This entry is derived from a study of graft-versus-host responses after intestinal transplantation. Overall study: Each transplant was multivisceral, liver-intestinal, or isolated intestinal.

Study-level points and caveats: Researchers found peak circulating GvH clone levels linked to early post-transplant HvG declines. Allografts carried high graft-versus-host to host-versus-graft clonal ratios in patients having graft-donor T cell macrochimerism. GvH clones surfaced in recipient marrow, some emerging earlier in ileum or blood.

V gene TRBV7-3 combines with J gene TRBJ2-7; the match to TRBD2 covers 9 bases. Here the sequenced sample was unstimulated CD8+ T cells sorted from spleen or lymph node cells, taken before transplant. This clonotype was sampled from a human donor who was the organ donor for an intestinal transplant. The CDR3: CASSFAGGNGQYF. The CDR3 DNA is TGTGCCAGCAGCTTTGCGGGGGGGAACGGGCAGTACTTC.